The entry that follows covers one TCR beta chain sequence. The CDR3 consists of 15 residues. Germline V gene lookup returns CDR1 SGHTA and CDR2 FQGNSA. Germline trimming cut 6 bases from V and 0 bases from J; bases unmatched to any gene: 7. This entry comes from a study of blood T cell repertoires in COVID-19. For the study at large: Sources were T cells, B-cell-depleted T cells, or PBMCs; the material itself was cDNA or gDNA.

Only in-frame clones appear in the TCRdb table, and some are missing; sequencing was by immunoSEQ multiplex PCR. This table has 180,000 or so clones, roughly 88% appearing once. The source material was peripheral blood. V and J are TRBV7-2 and TRBJ1-1, with 7 nucleotides matching TRBD1. The clonotype originates from a man in his 60s with acute or convalescent COVID-19. CDR3 in amino acids: CASSRQGQMNTEAFF. CDR3 nucleotide sequence: TGTGCCAGCAGTCGACAGGGTCAAATGAACACTGAAGCTTTCTTT.